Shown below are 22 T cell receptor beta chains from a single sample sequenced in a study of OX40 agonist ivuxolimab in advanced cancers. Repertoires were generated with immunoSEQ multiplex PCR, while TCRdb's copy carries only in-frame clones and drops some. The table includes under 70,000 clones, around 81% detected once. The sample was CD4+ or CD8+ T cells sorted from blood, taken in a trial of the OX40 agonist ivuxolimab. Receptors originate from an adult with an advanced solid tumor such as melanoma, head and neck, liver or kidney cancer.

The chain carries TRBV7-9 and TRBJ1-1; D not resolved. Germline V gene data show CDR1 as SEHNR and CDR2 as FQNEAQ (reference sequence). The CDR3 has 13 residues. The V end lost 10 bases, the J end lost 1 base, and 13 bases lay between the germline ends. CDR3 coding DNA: TGTGCCATTATGCCGGATACGAACACTGAAGCTTTCTTT. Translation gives CAIMPDTNTEAFF.

In DNA form, the CDR3 reads TGTGCCAGCTCACCAGTACAGGGCACCAATGAAAAACTGTTTTTT. Encoded protein: CASSPVQGTNEKLFF. This chain joins TRBV18 and TRBJ1-4; TRBD1 might be the D (6 bases). Germline values: CDR1 KGHSH, CDR2 LQKENI. This CDR3 region has 15 residues. Trimming shortened V by 2 bases and J by 5 bases, and 12 bases separated the two germline ends.

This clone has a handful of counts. CDR3 region: CASSLAGGAGTDTQYF. The CDR3 nucleotides are TGTGCCAGCAGCTTAGCGGGGGGGGCTGGCACAGATACGCAGTATTTT. The chain is built from TRBV7-2 and TRBJ2-3, with a weak D call TRBD2 (7 bases). The germline gives CDR1 SGHTA, CDR2 FQGNSA. V was shortened by 0 bases and J by 1 base, with 11 bases between the two germline ends. The CDR3 has 16 residues.

Here the CDR3 reads CASSRDRGGTNEKLFF. DNA of the CDR3: TGTGCCAGCTCACGGGACAGGGGTGGAACTAATGAAAAACTGTTTTTT. The chain combines TRBV18 with TRBJ1-4, with 10 bases that match TRBD1. The V gene's germline CDR1 is KGHSH and CDR2 LQKENI. V trimming: 4 bases; J trimming: 1 base; junction bases outside the gene matches: 3. The CDR3 contains 16 residues.

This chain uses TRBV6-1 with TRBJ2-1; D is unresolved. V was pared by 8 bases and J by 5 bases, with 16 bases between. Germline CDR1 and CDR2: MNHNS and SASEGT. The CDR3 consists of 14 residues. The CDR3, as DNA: TGTGCCAGCTATGGTGTGGGGATTGACAATGAGCAGTTCTTC. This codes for CASYGVGIDNEQFF.

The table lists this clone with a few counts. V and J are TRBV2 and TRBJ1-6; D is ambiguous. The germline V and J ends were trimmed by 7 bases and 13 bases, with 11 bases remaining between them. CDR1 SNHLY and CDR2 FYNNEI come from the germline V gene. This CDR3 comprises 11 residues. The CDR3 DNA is TGTGCCAGCACCCTTTTAAAGCCCCTCCACTTT. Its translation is CASTLLKPLHF.

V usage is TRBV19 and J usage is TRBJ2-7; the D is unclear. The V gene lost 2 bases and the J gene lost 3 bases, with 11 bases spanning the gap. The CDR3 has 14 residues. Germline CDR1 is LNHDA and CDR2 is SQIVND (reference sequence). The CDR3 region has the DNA TGTGCCAGTAGTATATCCAACCATAACTACGAGCAGTACTTC. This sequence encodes CASSISNHNYEQYF.

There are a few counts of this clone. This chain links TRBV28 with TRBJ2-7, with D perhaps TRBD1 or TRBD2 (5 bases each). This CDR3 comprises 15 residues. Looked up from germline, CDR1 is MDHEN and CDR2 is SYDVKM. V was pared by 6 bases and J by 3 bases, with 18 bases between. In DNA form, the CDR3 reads TGTGCCAGCAGCCAATTCCGGGGCGGTCTCTACGAGCAGTACTTC. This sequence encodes CASSQFRGGLYEQYF.

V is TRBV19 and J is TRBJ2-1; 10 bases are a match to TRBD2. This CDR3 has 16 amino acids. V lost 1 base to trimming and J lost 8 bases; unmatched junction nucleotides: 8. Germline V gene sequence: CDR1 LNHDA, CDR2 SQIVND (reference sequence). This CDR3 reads CASSIAPAGGPDEQFF. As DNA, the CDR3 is TGTGCCAGTAGTATAGCCCCAGCGGGGGGGCCGGATGAGCAGTTCTTC.

The DNA for the CDR3 is TGTGCCAGCAGCCACACCCAGGGGGCGGGTGAAAAACTGTTTTTT. Protein product: CASSHTQGAGEKLFF. The chain uses TRBV7-9 and TRBJ1-4; 8 nucleotides match TRBD1. The CDR3 has 15 amino acids. The germline gives CDR1 SEHNR, CDR2 FQNEAQ (reference sequence). The V segment lost 5 bases and the J segment 7 bases; nucleotides outside the gene matches: 9.

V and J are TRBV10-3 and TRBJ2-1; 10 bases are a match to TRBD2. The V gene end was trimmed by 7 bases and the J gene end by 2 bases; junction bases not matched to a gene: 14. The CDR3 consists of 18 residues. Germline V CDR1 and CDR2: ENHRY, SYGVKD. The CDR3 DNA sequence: TGTGCCATCACCTCTGGGGCTAGCGGGGGTACAACCTACAATGAGCAGTTCTTC. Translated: CAITSGASGGTTYNEQFF.

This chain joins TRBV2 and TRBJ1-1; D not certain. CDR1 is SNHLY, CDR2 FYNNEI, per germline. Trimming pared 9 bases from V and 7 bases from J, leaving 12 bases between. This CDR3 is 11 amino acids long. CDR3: CARDETNEAFF. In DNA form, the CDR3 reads TGTGCCAGAGACGAAACAAATGAAGCTTTCTTT.

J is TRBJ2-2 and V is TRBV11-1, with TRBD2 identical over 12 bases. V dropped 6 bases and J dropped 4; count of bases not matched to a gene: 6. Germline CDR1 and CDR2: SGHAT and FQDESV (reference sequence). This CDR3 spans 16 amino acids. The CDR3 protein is CASRQTSGGITGELFF. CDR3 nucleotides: TGTGCCAGCAGGCAAACTAGCGGGGGGATCACCGGGGAGCTGTTTTTT. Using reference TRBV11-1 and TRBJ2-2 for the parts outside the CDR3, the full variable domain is EAEVAQSPRYKITEKSQAVAFWCDPISGHATLYWYRQILGQGPELLVQFQDESVVDDSQLPKDRFSAERLKGVDSTLKIQPAELGDSAMYLCASRQTSGGITGELFFGEGSRLTVL.

The CDR3 DNA reads as TGTGCCAGCAGTGAAGACGGGACAGTCTACGAGCAGTACTTC. Amino acid sequence: CASSEDGTVYEQYF. V is TRBV2 and J is TRBJ2-7; the match to TRBD1 covers 7 bases. There are 14 residues in the CDR3. The germline V gene encodes CDR1 SNHLY and CDR2 FYNNEI. With 1 base clipped from V and 3 bases from J, the junction kept 3 bases outside the gene matches.

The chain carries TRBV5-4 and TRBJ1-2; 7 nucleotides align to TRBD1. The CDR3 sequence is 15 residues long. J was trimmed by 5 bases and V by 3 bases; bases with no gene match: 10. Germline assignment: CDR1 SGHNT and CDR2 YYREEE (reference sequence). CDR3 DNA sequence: TGTGCCAGCAGCTACGGGACAGCGGTAGGATATGGCTACACCTTC. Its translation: CASSYGTAVGYGYTF.

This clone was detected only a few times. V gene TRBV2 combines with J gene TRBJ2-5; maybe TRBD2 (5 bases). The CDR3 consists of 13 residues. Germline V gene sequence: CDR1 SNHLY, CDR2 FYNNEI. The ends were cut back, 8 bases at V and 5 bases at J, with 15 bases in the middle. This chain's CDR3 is CASRGQVRETQYF. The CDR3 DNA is TGTGCCAGCCGAGGGCAAGTTAGGGAGACCCAGTACTTC.

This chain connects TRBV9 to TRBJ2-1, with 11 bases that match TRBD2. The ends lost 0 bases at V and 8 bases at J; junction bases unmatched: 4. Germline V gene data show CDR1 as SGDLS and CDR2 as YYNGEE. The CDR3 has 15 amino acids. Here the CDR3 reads CASSVVAGGPDEQFF. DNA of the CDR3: TGTGCCAGCAGCGTAGTAGCGGGGGGGCCGGATGAGCAGTTCTTC.

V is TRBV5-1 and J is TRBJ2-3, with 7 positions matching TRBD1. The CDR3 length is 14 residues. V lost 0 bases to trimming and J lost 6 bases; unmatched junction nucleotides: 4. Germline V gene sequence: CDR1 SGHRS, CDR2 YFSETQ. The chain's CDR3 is CASSLAQGKDTQYF. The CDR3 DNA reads TGCGCCAGCAGCTTGGCACAGGGGAAGGATACGCAGTATTTT. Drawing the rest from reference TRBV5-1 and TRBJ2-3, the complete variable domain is KAGVTQTPRYLIKTRGQQVTLSCSPISGHRSVSWYQQTPGQGLQFLFEYFSETQRNKGNFPGRFSGRQFSNSRSEMNVSTLELGDSALYLCASSLAQGKDTQYFGPGTRLTVL.

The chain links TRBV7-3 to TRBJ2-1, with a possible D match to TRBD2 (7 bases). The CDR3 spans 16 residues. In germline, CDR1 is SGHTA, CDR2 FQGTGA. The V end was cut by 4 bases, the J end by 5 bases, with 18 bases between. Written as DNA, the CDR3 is TGTGCCAGCAGCTCCACGCGGGGGCCCCCGCACAATGAGCAGTTCTTC. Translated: CASSSTRGPPHNEQFF.

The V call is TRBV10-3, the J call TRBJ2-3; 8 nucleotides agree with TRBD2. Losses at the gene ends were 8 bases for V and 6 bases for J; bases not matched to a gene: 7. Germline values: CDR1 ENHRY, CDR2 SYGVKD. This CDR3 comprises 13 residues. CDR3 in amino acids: CAIAGGSEDTQYF. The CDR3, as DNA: TGTGCCATCGCGGGGGGCTCCGAGGATACGCAGTATTTT.

In nucleotides, the CDR3 is TGTGCCAGCAGCAAATGCGGGGTGGGCGACGATGAGCAGTTCTTC. Its protein is CASSKCGVGDDEQFF. The rearrangement uses TRBV21-1 and TRBJ2-1; TRBD2 is taken as the D call from the table, unchecked against the DNA. TRBV21-1 corresponds to a pseudogene. The CDR3 has 15 amino acids.

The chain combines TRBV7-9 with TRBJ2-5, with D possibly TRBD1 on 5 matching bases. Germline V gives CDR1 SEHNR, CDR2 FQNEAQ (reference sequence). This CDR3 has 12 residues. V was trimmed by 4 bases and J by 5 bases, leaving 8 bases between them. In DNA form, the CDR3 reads TGTGCCAGCAGCTCGACAGTGGAGACCCAGTACTTC. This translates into CASSSTVETQYF.